Shown below are 2 T cell receptor beta chains from a single sample sequenced in a study of a mutant IDH1 vaccine in newly diagnosed glioma. TCRdb's table, derived via immunoSEQ multiplex PCR, lists solely in-frame clones and lacks some. This table holds 20,000 to 30,000 clones, 91% found once. Time point: baseline, week 1 (first vaccination visit). Treatment: pre-vaccination baseline after standard-of-care therapy. Sequenced here: PBMCs, sampled from a glioma patient treated with radiotherapy, temozolomide or both. The receptor set was obtained from a young man with glioma.

The chain joins TRBV7-8 to TRBJ2-7; 11 nucleotides agree with TRBD1. In germline, CDR1 is SGHVS, CDR2 FQNEAQ. The CDR3 spans 14 residues. Losses at the gene ends were 1 base for V and 6 bases for J; bases not matched to a gene: 2. The CDR3 nucleotides are TGTGCCAGCAGCTTAGGAGGGACAGGGGGCGAGCAGTACTTC. This codes for CASSLGGTGGEQYF.

The genes are TRBV6-4 and TRBJ1-3; D not certain. V lost 4 bases, J lost 3 bases, and 10 bases lay in between. The germline V gene has CDR1 MRHNA and CDR2 SNTAGT. The CDR3 sequence is 14 residues long. The CDR3 region has the DNA TGTGCCAGCAGTGCCGACTCGGGTGGAAACACCATATATTTT. Its translation is CASSADSGGNTIYF.